This passage covers 29 T cell receptor beta chains from one sample sequenced in a study of B cell selection in AIRE deficiency. Clones were sequenced by immunoSEQ multiplex PCR, and TCRdb holds only the in-frame ones, with some missing. There are 20,000 to 30,000 clones in the sample; about nine tenths occur only once, and 1.1% lies in the top ten. The regulatory T cell sort gate was CD4+CD25hiCD127low/negative. The sequenced sample was CD4+CD25+ Tregs sorted from PBMCs. The receptors here all came from a human donor in good health.

V gene TRBV5-1 combines with J gene TRBJ2-3; 12 bases fit TRBD2. The CDR3 totals 15 residues. The V gene end was trimmed by 4 bases and the J gene end by 5 bases; junction bases not matched to a gene: 5. Germline assignment: CDR1 SGHRS and CDR2 YFSETQ. The CDR3 reads CASSPSGGVGDTQYF. The CDR3, as DNA: TGCGCCAGCAGCCCTAGCGGGGGGGTAGGAGATACGCAGTATTTT.

The chain recombines TRBV6-1 with TRBJ2-3; tentative D call: TRBD2 (5 bases). The V gene's germline CDR1 is MNHNS and CDR2 SASEGT. The CDR3 has 15 amino acids. V dropped 6 bases and J dropped 1 base, with 14 bases sitting between them. The DNA of the CDR3 is TGTGCCAGCAGAAAAGGGCTAGCTGGCACAGATACGCAGTATTTT. Translated, it gives CASRKGLAGTDTQYF.

The chain combines TRBV6-6 with TRBJ1-4; 9 positions agree with TRBD1. With V trimmed by 5 bases and J by 10 bases, 8 bases remained unmatched. Germline CDR1 reads MNHNY; CDR2 reads SVGAGI (reference sequence). The CDR3 totals 14 residues. CDR3 residues: CASSPQGASGKLFF. DNA for the CDR3: TGTGCCAGCAGTCCACAGGGGGCGAGTGGAAAACTGTTTTTT.

The genes are TRBV5-1 and TRBJ2-3; 10 bases line up with TRBD2. This CDR3 is built from 16 residues. The germline CDR1 and CDR2 sequences are SGHRS and YFSETQ. The V segment lost 4 bases and the J segment 2 bases; nucleotides outside the gene matches: 7. The CDR3 bases are TGCGCCAGCAGCCCCCGGCTAGCGGGGGTCACAGATACGCAGTATTTT. Translating gives CASSPRLAGVTDTQYF.

The chain is built from TRBV7-2 and TRBJ2-3, with D possibly matching TRBD1 (5 bases). The V and J ends lost 2 bases and 2 bases respectively, with 11 bases between them. Germline-derived CDR1 and CDR2 are SGHTA and FQGNSA. The CDR3 runs 15 residues. CDR3 amino acids: CASSLFRQFTDTQYF. CDR3 in DNA: TGTGCCAGCAGCTTATTTAGACAGTTCACAGATACGCAGTATTTT.

This sequence joins TRBV30 and TRBJ1-3, with 7 nucleotides matching TRBD1. CDR3 length: 16 amino acids. Losses at the gene ends were 0 bases for V and 2 bases for J; bases not matched to a gene: 7. Germline V gene lookup returns CDR1 GTSNPN and CDR2 SVGIG (reference sequence). CDR3 sequence: CAWSVRGGAAGNTIYF. The DNA for the CDR3 is TGTGCCTGGAGTGTAAGAGGGGGCGCCGCTGGAAACACCATATATTTT.

The V gene is TRBV7-9, the J gene TRBJ1-5; D gene unclear. The germline V gene encodes CDR1 SEHNR and CDR2 FQNEAQ (reference sequence). This CDR3 has 13 amino acids. Trimming pared 1 base from V and 9 bases from J, leaving 10 bases between. Written as DNA, the CDR3 is TGTGCCAGCAGCTTAGGGGGAGACCGGCCCCAGCATTTT. It encodes CASSLGGDRPQHF.

The V gene is TRBV29-1, the J gene TRBJ1-5, with 7 bases identical to TRBD1. Trimming removed 8 bases from V and 9 bases from J; junction bases left unmatched: 28. CDR1 is SQVTM, CDR2 ANQGSEA, per germline. The CDR3 extends over 18 amino acids. Here the CDR3 reads CSPLGQDYTHQPYRPQHF. CDR3 sequence (DNA): TGCAGCCCACTTGGACAGGATTACACTCATCAGCCTTATCGGCCCCAGCATTTT. The variable domain in full, with the rest retrieved from reference TRBV29-1 and TRBJ1-5, is SAVISQKPSRDICQRGTSLTIQCQVDSQVTMMFWYRQQPGQSLTLIATANQGSEATYESGFVIDKFPISRPNLTFSTLTVSNMSPEDSSIYLCSPLGQDYTHQPYRPQHFGDGTRLSIL.

This rearrangement joins TRBV7-2 to TRBJ2-5; TRBD2 aligns across 7 bases. Trimming cost V 1 base and J 6 bases; bases outside gene matches: 8. The germline V gene has CDR1 SGHTA and CDR2 FQGNSA. The CDR3 spans 15 residues. For the CDR3, the DNA is TGTGCCAGCAGCTTAGAGGCGGGGGAGTCGAAGACCCAGTACTTC. Protein: CASSLEAGESKTQYF.

V and J are TRBV5-6 and TRBJ2-7; 7 bases agree with TRBD1. The CDR3 has 14 amino acids. V was clipped by 4 bases and J by 5 bases; unmatched bases: 9. CDR1 and CDR2 from the germline V gene are SGHDT and YYEEEE. Written as DNA, the CDR3 is TGTGCCAGCAGCCAACCGACAGGGTTCCACGAGCAGTACTTC. Translating it yields CASSQPTGFHEQYF.

The V gene is TRBV5-8, the J gene TRBJ2-6; 10 bases align to TRBD1. V was clipped by 2 bases and J by 4 bases; unmatched bases: 6. The germline V gene encodes CDR1 SGHTS and CDR2 YDEGEE. The CDR3 runs 17 residues. CDR3 DNA sequence: TGTGCCAGCAGCTTACTGACAGGGGGCGGAGGGGCCAACGTCCTGACTTTC. Residues: CASSLLTGGGGANVLTF. The full variable domain, with the rest looked up from reference TRBV5-8 and TRBJ2-6, is EAGVTQSPTHLIKTRGQQATLRCSPISGHTSVYWYQQALGLGLQFLLWYDEGEERNRGNFPPRFSGRQFPNYSSELNVNALELEDSALYLCASSLLTGGGGANVLTFGAGSRLTVL.

The chain links TRBV5-6 to TRBJ2-6, with a tentative D call TRBD1 (6 bases). V lost 4 bases to trimming and J lost 2 bases, with 13 bases between them. CDR1 and CDR2 (germline): SGHDT, YYEEEE. The CDR3 is 16 residues long. CDR3 nucleotides: TGTGCCAGCAGCGAGACAGGTAAAGCTGGGGCCAACGTCCTGACTTTC. This sequence encodes CASSETGKAGANVLTF.

The gene calls are TRBV7-8 and TRBJ2-1; D not resolved. The V gene's germline CDR1 is SGHVS and CDR2 FQNEAQ. CDR3 length: 11 amino acids. Deletions cut 4 bases from V and 12 bases from J, with 10 bases between. CDR3: CASSSPFRQFF. As DNA, the CDR3 is TGTGCCAGCAGCTCTCCCTTCCGGCAGTTCTTC. Looking up the rest from reference TRBV7-8 and TRBJ2-1 gives the full variable domain: GAGVSQSPRYKVAKRGQDVALRCDPISGHVSLFWYQQALGQGPEFLTYFQNEAQLDKSGLPSDRFFAERPEGSVSTLKIQRTQQEDSAVYLCASSSPFRQFFGPGTRLTVL.

V gene TRBV7-9 combines with J gene TRBJ1-3, with a weak D call TRBD1 (5 bases). This CDR3 has 16 residues. From germline, CDR1 is SEHNR and CDR2 FQNEAQ (reference sequence). Trimming left V 1 base short and J 2 bases short, with 12 bases between. The CDR3 coding sequence is TGTGCCAGCAGCTTAGTCGGGCAAGGGGCTGGAAACACCATATATTTT. This translates into CASSLVGQGAGNTIYF.

The V call is TRBV6-1, the J call TRBJ1-2; 12 nucleotides line up with TRBD1. This CDR3 has 17 amino acids. V lost 2 bases, J lost 2 bases, and 6 bases stayed unmatched. Germline V gives CDR1 MNHNS, CDR2 SASEGT. The CDR3 DNA reads as TGTGCCAGCAGTGAACGGGACAGGGGGCCCTCCAACTATGGCTACACCTTC. This gives the protein CASSERDRGPSNYGYTF.

This chain connects TRBV30 to TRBJ1-6, with D hard to call. The CDR3 contains 13 residues. V was clipped by 3 bases and J by 5 bases, with 8 bases between them. Germline V lookup: CDR1 GTSNPN, CDR2 SVGIG (reference sequence). The CDR3 sequence is CAWRRQDNSPLHF. The CDR3, as DNA: TGTGCCTGGAGACGGCAGGATAATTCACCCCTCCACTTT.

The CDR3 is CASSPGTAVETQYF. CDR3 sequence (DNA): TGTGCCAGCTCACCCGGGACAGCCGTGGAGACCCAGTACTTC. The J gene is TRBJ2-5, the V gene TRBV18, with 7 bases lining up with TRBD1. In germline, CDR1 is KGHSH, CDR2 LQKENI. Trimming at V came to 3 bases and at J to 5 bases, leaving 6 bases not matched to a gene. This CDR3 is built from 14 residues.

V gene TRBV5-1 combines with J gene TRBJ1-4, with 8 bases aligning to TRBD1. This CDR3 comprises 16 residues. Losses at the gene ends were 2 bases for V and 4 bases for J; bases not matched to a gene: 7. CDR1 is SGHRS, CDR2 YFSETQ, per germline. The CDR3 reads CASSFSRTGNNEKLFF. In DNA, the CDR3 is TGCGCCAGCAGCTTTTCCCGGACAGGGAATAATGAAAAACTGTTTTTT.

The rearrangement joins TRBV7-6 to TRBJ2-2, with D tentatively TRBD1 or TRBD2 (6 bases each). Germline V CDR1 and CDR2: SGHVS, FNYEAQ. V dropped 1 base and J dropped 5 bases, with 17 bases sitting between them. This CDR3 has 17 residues. The CDR3 sequence is CASSLEHGRGLTGELFF. The CDR3 nucleotides read TGTGCCAGCAGCTTAGAGCATGGCAGGGGACTTACCGGGGAGCTGTTTTTT.

The V call is TRBV6-5, the J call TRBJ1-3, with 10 positions matching TRBD1. CDR1 is MNHEY and CDR2 is SVGAGI in the germline V gene. V was pared by 1 base and J by 2 bases, with 2 bases of the junction left unmatched. This CDR3 region has 16 residues. The CDR3 DNA reads TGTGCCAGCAGTTACTACGGGACAGGGGCTGGAAACACCATATATTTT. The encoded protein is CASSYYGTGAGNTIYF.

V and J are TRBV2 and TRBJ2-3; 8 bases align to TRBD2. The CDR3 covers 13 residues. The germline V gene encodes CDR1 SNHLY and CDR2 FYNNEI. Trimming took 7 bases from V and 3 from J; bases not matched to a gene: 3. The CDR3 region has the DNA TGTGCCAGCATGAGCGGGGGAACAGATACGCAGTATTTT. Its protein is CASMSGGTDTQYF.

V usage is TRBV10-3 and J usage is TRBJ2-1, with D perhaps being TRBD1 or TRBD2 (6 bases each). CDR1 and CDR2 from the germline V gene are ENHRY and SYGVKD. CDR3 length: 16 amino acids. Trimming took off 0 bases at V and 7 bases at J, with 16 bases between the two ends. The CDR3 protein is CAISESKVGGFNEQFF. For the CDR3, the DNA is TGTGCCATCAGTGAGTCGAAGGTGGGGGGCTTTAATGAGCAGTTCTTC.

This chain links TRBV7-8 with TRBJ2-1; D not certain. Germline loops: CDR1 SGHVS, CDR2 FQNEAQ. Trimming pared 4 bases from V and 2 bases from J, leaving 15 bases between. There are 16 residues in the CDR3. The CDR3 DNA sequence: TGTGCCAGCAGCTATAAAACAGTACTTCCCTACAATGAGCAGTTCTTC. It translates to CASSYKTVLPYNEQFF.

The chain joins TRBV6-5 to TRBJ2-3; tentative D call: TRBD2 (7 bases). Germline lookup yields CDR1 MNHEY and CDR2 SVGAGI. The CDR3 runs to 13 residues. With 2 bases removed from V and 6 bases from J, the gap between germline ends came to 9 bases. CDR3: CASSYRGADTQYF. CDR3 DNA: TGTGCCAGCAGTTACCGGGGGGCCGATACGCAGTATTTT.

The chain has TRBV19 and TRBJ1-1; D gene unclear. The CDR3 contains 18 residues. The germline V gene encodes CDR1 LNHDA and CDR2 SQIVND (reference sequence). V lost 2 bases to trimming and J lost 0 bases, with 19 bases between them. Here the CDR3 reads CASSIRVGSNSMNTEAFF. In DNA, the CDR3 is TGTGCCAGTAGTATAAGAGTGGGCAGCAATAGTATGAACACTGAAGCTTTCTTT.

This chain joins TRBV7-2 and TRBJ1-4; D perhaps matches TRBD1 (5 bases). V was trimmed by 2 bases and J by 8 bases, leaving 15 bases between them. Germline V gives CDR1 SGHTA, CDR2 FQGNSA. The CDR3 totals 15 residues. The CDR3 sequence: CASSLSSGIREKLFF. The CDR3 region has the DNA TGTGCCAGCAGCTTAAGCTCAGGGATAAGGGAAAAACTGTTTTTT.

The chain joins TRBV7-9 to TRBJ1-5; TRBD1 aligns across 7 bases. The CDR3 sequence is 14 residues long. Germline CDR1 SEHNR, CDR2 FQNEAQ (reference sequence). The ends lost 5 bases at V and 5 bases at J; junction bases unmatched: 6. CDR3: CASSTQGEYQPQHF. In nucleotides, the CDR3 is TGTGCCAGCAGCACTCAGGGGGAGTATCAGCCCCAGCATTTT.

The CDR3 coding sequence is TGTGCCACGACTACAGGGACTGAAGGTGAGCAGTTCTTC. Residues: CATTTGTEGEQFF. V gene TRBV10-3 combines with J gene TRBJ2-1; D tentatively fits TRBD1 or TRBD2 (6 bases each). CDR3 length: 13 residues. From germline, CDR1 is ENHRY and CDR2 SYGVKD. The V end lost 10 bases, the J end lost 9 bases, and 19 bases lay between the germline ends.

J is TRBJ2-1 and V is TRBV6-6, with D maybe TRBD1 (5 bases). This CDR3 has 13 residues. With 6 bases removed from V and 6 bases from J, the gap between germline ends came to 12 bases. The germline CDR1 and CDR2 sequences are MNHNY and SVGAGI (reference sequence). For the CDR3, the DNA is TGTGCCAGCAGCAGACAGTTCCGCAATGAGCAGTTCTTC. Protein product: CASSRQFRNEQFF.